This record concerns one TCR beta chain sequence. Per the germline V gene, CDR1 is SQVTM and CDR2 is ANQGSEA. Deletions cut 7 bases from V and 3 bases from J, with 16 bases between. CDR3 size: 14 residues. The entry originates in a study of blood T cells in healthy people across ages. Together with a sample-barcoded 5' primer, a J-beta primer mix was included in a second PCR lasting about 7 to 11 cycles. TCRdb passed the 5' RACE reads through MiXCR, listing each CDR3 protein once. The table lists over a million distinct CDR3 sequences, approximately 43% of them singletons. Input material: blood. This receptor was taken from a young woman in good health. The V gene is TRBV29-1, the J gene TRBJ1-3; D gene ambiguous. The CDR3 protein is CSEGPERHGNTIYF. The CDR3 nucleotides read TGCAGCGAGGGCCCCGAGCGACATGGAAACACCATATATTTT.